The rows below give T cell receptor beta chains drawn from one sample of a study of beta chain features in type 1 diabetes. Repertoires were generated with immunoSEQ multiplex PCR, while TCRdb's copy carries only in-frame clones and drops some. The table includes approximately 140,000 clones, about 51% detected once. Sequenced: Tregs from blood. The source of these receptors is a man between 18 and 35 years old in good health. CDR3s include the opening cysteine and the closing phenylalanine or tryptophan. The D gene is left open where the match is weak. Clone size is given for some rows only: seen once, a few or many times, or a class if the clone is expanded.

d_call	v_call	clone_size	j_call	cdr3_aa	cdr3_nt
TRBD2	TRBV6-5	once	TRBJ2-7	CASRSGTSVLYEQYF	TGTGCCAGCAGGTCCGGGACTAGCGTTTTATACGAGCAGTACTTC
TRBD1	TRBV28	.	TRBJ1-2	CASRTRQGYYGYTF	TGTGCCAGCCGGACACGACAGGGATACTATGGCTACACCTTC
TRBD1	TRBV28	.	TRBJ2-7	CASRVDRGEQYF	TGTGCCAGCAGAGTCGACAGGGGCGAGCAGTACTTC
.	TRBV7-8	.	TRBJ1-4	CASSFWGGKKGKLFF	TGTGCCAGCAGCTTTTGGGGGGGGAAAAAGGGGAAACTGTTTTTT
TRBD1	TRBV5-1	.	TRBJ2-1	CASSLRWDRTEPSYNEQFF	TGCGCCAGCAGCTTGCGATGGGACAGGACAGAACCTAGCTACAATGAGCAGTTCTTC
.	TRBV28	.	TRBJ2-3	CASSFLGARGTDTQYF	TGTGCCAGCAGTTTTTTAGGGGCGAGAGGCACAGATACGCAGTATTTT
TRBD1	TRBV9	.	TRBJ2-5	CASSEQGRETQYF	TGTGCCAGCAGCGAACAGGGGCGGGAGACCCAGTACTTC
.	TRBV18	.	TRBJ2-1	CASLTDNEQFF	TGTGCCAGCCTTACTGACAATGAGCAGTTCTTC
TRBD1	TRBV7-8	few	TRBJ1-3	CASSAHRGLISGNTIYF	TGTGCCAGCAGCGCCCACAGGGGGCTTATCTCTGGAAACACCATATATTTT
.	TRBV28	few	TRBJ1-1	CASSQQGRLGTEAFF	TGTGCCAGCAGTCAACAGGGTCGACTCGGCACTGAAGCTTTCTTT
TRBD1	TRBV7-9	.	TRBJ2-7	CASSTRQGAAYEQYF	TGTGCCAGCAGCACCCGACAGGGGGCCGCCTACGAGCAGTACTTC
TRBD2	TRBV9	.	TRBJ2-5	CASSSGLASYQETQYF	TGTGCCAGCAGCTCCGGACTAGCGTCATACCAAGAGACCCAGTACTTC
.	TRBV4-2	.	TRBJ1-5	CASSQDGGAQPQHF	TGTGCCAGCAGCCAAGATGGGGGGGCTCAGCCCCAGCATTTT
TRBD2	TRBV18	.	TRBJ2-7	CASSPPAGAALEQYF	TGTGCCAGCTCACCACCCGCGGGAGCCGCGCTCGAGCAGTACTTC
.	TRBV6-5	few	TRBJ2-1	CASAIRLGSYNEQFF	TGTGCCAGCGCGATTCGACTGGGCTCCTACAATGAGCAGTTCTTC
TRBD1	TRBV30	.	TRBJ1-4	CAWITGQLNEKLFF	TGTGCCTGGATAACGGGACAGCTAAATGAAAAACTGTTTTTT
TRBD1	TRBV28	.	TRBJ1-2	CASKTPRTGGLGYTF	TGTGCCAGCAAAACCCCCCGGACAGGGGGCTTAGGCTACACCTTC
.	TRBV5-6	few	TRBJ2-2	CASSPTGHPNTGELFF	TGTGCCAGCAGCCCTACGGGACACCCGAACACCGGGGAGCTGTTTTTT
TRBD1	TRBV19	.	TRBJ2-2	CASSEGQGITGELFF	TGTGCCAGTAGCGAAGGACAGGGTATCACCGGGGAGCTGTTTTTT
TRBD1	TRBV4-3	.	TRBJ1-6	CASSPGDRRNSPLHF	TGCGCCAGCAGCCCAGGGGACAGGCGGAATTCACCCCTCCACTTT
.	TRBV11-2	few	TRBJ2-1	CASSRKINEQFF	TGTGCCAGCAGCCGTAAAATTAATGAGCAGTTCTTC
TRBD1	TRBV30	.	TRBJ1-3	CAWSPTGAGNTIYF	TGTGCCTGGAGTCCGACAGGGGCTGGAAACACCATATATTTT
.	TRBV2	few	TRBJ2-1	CASRGGRLYNEQFF	TGTGCCAGCAGGGGAGGCAGACTCTACAATGAGCAGTTCTTC
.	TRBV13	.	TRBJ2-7	CASSLYRGSYEQYF	TGTGCCAGCAGCTTATACCGGGGCTCCTACGAGCAGTACTTC
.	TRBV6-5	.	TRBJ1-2	CASSVAWGYTF	TGTGCCAGCAGTGTGGCTTGGGGCTACACCTTC
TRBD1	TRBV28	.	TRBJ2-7	CASSFAGTGIAKQYF	TGTGCCAGCAGTTTCGCCGGGACAGGGATCGCCAAGCAGTACTTC
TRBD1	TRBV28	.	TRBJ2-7	CASSSSDRAGEQYF	TGTGCCAGCAGTTCGTCGGACAGGGCGGGAGAGCAGTACTTC
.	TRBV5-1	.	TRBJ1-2	CASSNTGRGYTF	TGCGCCAGCAGCAACACAGGGAGAGGCTACACCTTC
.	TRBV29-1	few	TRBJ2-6	CSVSGSSGANVLTF	TGCAGCGTCTCCGGGAGTTCTGGGGCCAACGTCCTGACTTTC